The 28 T cell receptor beta chains in this list originate from one sample, sequenced in a study of shared clonotypes between healthy human individuals. The assay was immunoSEQ multiplex PCR, and TCRdb's table has in-frame clones only and misses some. This table has 1.6 million or so clones, roughly 96% appearing once. The sample was naive CD4+ T cells sorted from blood. The subset is: CD45RA+ positively selected. The receptor set was obtained from a man aged 25 to 40 in good health.

V is TRBV6-5 and J is TRBJ2-3; the D is unclear. Trimming cost V 2 bases and J 0 bases, with 9 bases left between them. This CDR3 is built from 15 residues. Per germline, CDR1 MNHEY and CDR2 SVGAGI. The CDR3 spells CASSYQGLSTDTQYF. CDR3 in DNA: TGTGCCAGCAGTTACCAAGGTTTGAGCACAGATACGCAGTATTTT.

The rearrangement uses TRBV7-9 and TRBJ1-1; D is possibly TRBD1 (5 bases). Between the trimmed V and J ends, which lost 5 bases and 1 base, there was a span of 23 bases. This CDR3 is 18 amino acids long. Germline V gives CDR1 SEHNR, CDR2 FQNEAQ (reference sequence). The CDR3 DNA follows: TGTGCCAGCAGCCAAACAGCGGGGGGTAAGGGGAAGAACACTGAAGCTTTCTTT. Translated, it gives CASSQTAGGKGKNTEAFF.

This clone was seen a single time. The rearrangement joins TRBV7-9 to TRBJ2-3; possibly TRBD2 for D (5 bases). The V gene lost 5 bases and the J gene lost 3 bases, with 9 bases spanning the gap. From germline, CDR1 is SEHNR and CDR2 FQNEAQ (reference sequence). This CDR3 has 13 amino acids. The chain's CDR3 is CASSQRGTDTQYF. The CDR3 DNA follows: TGTGCCAGCAGCCAACGAGGGACAGATACGCAGTATTTT.

V and J are TRBV5-1 and TRBJ2-5; the D gene is possibly TRBD1 (5 bases). The CDR3 spans 15 residues. The germline gives CDR1 SGHRS, CDR2 YFSETQ. Trimming stripped 0 bases from V and 1 base from J, with 10 bases between. The CDR3 DNA is TGCGCCAGCAGCTTGGTCGGCAGGGTCCAAGAGACCCAGTACTTC. Translated, it gives CASSLVGRVQETQYF.

This clone was observed once. The J gene is TRBJ2-5, the V gene TRBV15, with TRBD2 matching 8 bases. V dropped 0 bases and J dropped 2; count of bases not matched to a gene: 5. CDR1 LNHNV and CDR2 YYDKDF come from the germline V gene (reference sequence). The CDR3 is 16 amino acids. The CDR3 region is CATSRDSGGRQETQYF. CDR3 in DNA: TGTGCCACCAGCAGAGATAGCGGCGGGAGGCAAGAGACCCAGTACTTC.

The chain is built from TRBV7-6 and TRBJ2-7; D is perhaps TRBD1 (5 bases). CDR1 and CDR2 from the germline V gene are SGHVS and FNYEAQ. The V gene lost 1 base and the J gene lost 7 bases, with 17 bases spanning the gap. The CDR3 is 15 residues long. CDR3 loop: CASSLDPGRPGEQYF. The CDR3 DNA follows: TGTGCCAGCAGCTTAGATCCAGGGCGCCCTGGGGAGCAGTACTTC.

The rearrangement links TRBV5-1 to TRBJ1-1; TRBD1 might be the D (5 bases). This CDR3 spans 14 amino acids. The germline V and J ends were trimmed by 3 bases and 2 bases, with 11 bases remaining between them. Looked up from germline, CDR1 is SGHRS and CDR2 is YFSETQ. The CDR3 sequence is CASSSWGVNTEAFF. Here the CDR3 DNA reads TGCGCCAGCAGCTCGTGGGGGGTCAACACTGAAGCTTTCTTT.

The V call is TRBV10-2, the J call TRBJ2-7; D is unresolved. Germline CDR1 WSHSY, CDR2 SAAADI. Trimming pared 0 bases from V and 5 bases from J, leaving 8 bases between. The CDR3 is made up of 13 amino acids. In DNA form, the CDR3 reads TGCGCCAGCAGTGAGTCTCGAATCCACGAGCAGTACTTC. Translated, it gives CASSESRIHEQYF.

J is TRBJ1-2 and V is TRBV7-9; TRBD1 aligns across 12 bases. The CDR3 runs 16 residues. CDR1 and CDR2 from the germline V gene are SEHNR and FQNEAQ (reference sequence). V gave up 5 bases and J gave up 8 bases; unmatched junction bases: 12. CDR3: CASSLLVGTGGHGYTF. CDR3 coding DNA: TGTGCCAGCAGCCTCCTCGTGGGGACAGGGGGCCACGGCTACACCTTC.

The V and J genes are TRBV7-3 and TRBJ2-7; D is ambiguous. V was shortened by 2 bases and J by 0 bases, with 11 bases between the two germline ends. This CDR3 spans 15 amino acids. The V gene's germline CDR1 is SGHTA and CDR2 FQGTGA. CDR3 nucleotides: TGTGCCAGCAGCTTAGAGCGAACGAGCTCCTACGAGCAGTACTTC. Protein product: CASSLERTSSYEQYF. Full variable domain (missing parts from reference TRBV7-3 and TRBJ2-7): GAGVSQTPSNKVTEKGKYVELRCDPISGHTALYWYRQSLGQGPEFLIYFQGTGAADDSGLPNDRFFAVRPEGSVSTLKIQRTERGDSAVYLCASSLERTSSYEQYFGPGTRLTVT.

The V gene is TRBV16, the J gene TRBJ2-5, with unresolved D. Trimming took off 5 bases at V and 5 bases at J, with 6 bases between the two ends. The CDR3 runs 11 residues. Germline-derived CDR1 and CDR2 are KGHSY and FQNENV. The CDR3 is CASSSRETQYF. The CDR3 DNA is TGTGCCAGCAGCTCAAGGGAGACCCAGTACTTC. The full variable domain, with the rest looked up from reference TRBV16 and TRBJ2-5, is GEEVAQTPKHLVRGEGQKAKLYCAPIKGHSYVFWYQQVLKNEFKFLISFQNENVFDETGMPKERFSAKCLPNSPCSLEIQATKLEDSAVYFCASSSRETQYFGPGTRLLVL.

Comment on this clone: This specimen includes other DNA sequences encoding the same CDR3. The rearrangement links TRBV28 to TRBJ2-7; D is uncertain. V lost 5 bases and J lost 5, with 10 bases in between. There are 12 residues in the CDR3. The V gene's germline CDR1 is MDHEN and CDR2 SYDVKM. DNA for the CDR3: TGTGCCAGCAGTCCCTTGATCCACGAGCAGTACTTC. Protein: CASSPLIHEQYF.

This sequence joins TRBV6-5 and TRBJ1-5; the match to TRBD1 covers 7 bases. The J segment lost 4 bases and the V segment lost 5 bases, leaving 5 bases of the junction unmatched. The germline V gene encodes CDR1 MNHEY and CDR2 SVGAGI. The CDR3 runs 14 residues. The chain's CDR3 is CASSGRQGNQPQHF. CDR3 bases: TGTGCCAGCAGTGGACGACAGGGAAATCAGCCCCAGCATTTT.

J is TRBJ1-2 and V is TRBV10-3; a possible D gene is TRBD1 (5 bases). The CDR3 covers 15 residues. Trimming took 0 bases from V and 8 from J, leaving 16 bases between them. Germline V gene lookup returns CDR1 ENHRY and CDR2 SYGVKD. The CDR3 region is CAISESRVEGSGYTF. Here the CDR3 DNA reads TGTGCCATCAGTGAGTCCAGAGTTGAGGGGAGCGGCTACACCTTC.

The gene calls are TRBV14 and TRBJ2-7, with D perhaps matching TRBD2 (5 bases). V dropped 4 bases and J dropped 1 base, with 8 bases sitting between them. The CDR3 sequence is 13 residues long. Germline V CDR1 and CDR2: SGHDN, FVKESK. This chain's CDR3 is CASSLGVSYEQYF. The CDR3 DNA sequence: TGTGCCAGCAGCCTCGGGGTTTCCTACGAGCAGTACTTC.

The table lists this clone with a count of one. The chain has TRBV5-6 and TRBJ2-6; D is uncertain. CDR3 length equals 15 residues. From germline, CDR1 is SGHDT and CDR2 YYEEEE. Trimming removed 4 bases at V and 0 bases at J, with 8 bases between. The CDR3 loop is CASSAGPSGANVLTF. The CDR3, as DNA: TGTGCCAGCAGCGCTGGCCCCTCTGGGGCCAACGTCCTGACTTTC.

This sequence joins TRBV5-1 and TRBJ2-1; TRBD2 aligns across 9 bases. The CDR3 runs 16 residues. The ends lost 4 bases at V and 2 bases at J; junction bases unmatched: 7. In germline, CDR1 is SGHRS, CDR2 YFSETQ. The CDR3 protein is CASSALAGSTYNEQFF. For the CDR3, the DNA is TGCGCCAGCAGCGCACTAGCGGGTTCCACCTACAATGAGCAGTTCTTC.

V gene TRBV7-9 combines with J gene TRBJ2-7, with TRBD2 matching over 9 bases. CDR1 SEHNR and CDR2 FQNEAQ come from the germline V gene (reference sequence). V lost 4 bases to trimming and J lost 5 bases; unmatched junction nucleotides: 6. This CDR3 comprises 14 residues. In DNA, the CDR3 is TGTGCCAGCAGCTCCTTAGCGGGAGTGAACGAGCAGTACTTC. Amino acids: CASSSLAGVNEQYF.

The chain couples TRBV18 to TRBJ1-4; no clear D. Germline V gene lookup returns CDR1 KGHSH and CDR2 LQKENI. V gave up 2 bases and J gave up 7 bases, with 8 bases separating them. This CDR3 spans 13 amino acids. DNA of the CDR3: TGTGCCAGCTCACCAGATATGGGTGAAAAACTGTTTTTT. This translates into CASSPDMGEKLFF.

The rearrangement uses TRBV6-4 and TRBJ2-3; weak D call: TRBD1 (5 bases). Trimming cost V 2 bases and J 6 bases, with 9 bases left between them. The CDR3 has 13 residues. CDR1 is MRHNA, CDR2 SNTAGT, per germline. The CDR3 nucleotides read TGTGCCAGCAGTGACAGGGGATCCGATACGCAGTATTTT. It is translated as CASSDRGSDTQYF.

The chain couples TRBV25-1 to TRBJ1-3; D is undetermined. With 1 base removed from V and 2 bases from J, the gap between germline ends came to 12 bases. The CDR3 spans 16 residues. Germline lookup yields CDR1 MGHDK and CDR2 SYGVNS. The DNA of the CDR3 is TGTGCCAGCAGTGAATCTCGGCATCCAACTGGAAACACCATATATTTT. Its translation: CASSESRHPTGNTIYF.

The chain joins TRBV5-5 to TRBJ1-2; no reliable D call. This CDR3 spans 13 amino acids. In germline, CDR1 is SGHKS, CDR2 YYEKEE (reference sequence). V lost 3 bases to trimming and J lost 5 bases, with 11 bases between them. The CDR3: CASSSGPDYGYTF. The CDR3 nucleotides read TGTGCCAGCAGCTCCGGTCCAGATTATGGCTACACCTTC.

J is TRBJ2-2 and V is TRBV11-2; 9 positions match TRBD2. Germline V gives CDR1 SGHAT, CDR2 FQNNGV. This CDR3 region has 14 residues. Germline trimming cut 2 bases from V and 6 bases from J; bases unmatched to any gene: 1. The CDR3 DNA is TGTGCCAGCAGCTTACAGCGGGGGGCCGGGGAGCTGTTTTTT. Its translation is CASSLQRGAGELFF.

The chain joins TRBV11-2 to TRBJ2-1; 7 bases are shared with TRBD2. This CDR3 region has 15 residues. V trimming: 3 bases; J trimming: 3 bases; junction bases outside the gene matches: 5. Germline V CDR1 and CDR2: SGHAT, FQNNGV. The CDR3, as DNA: TGTGCCAGCAGCTTCTTGACTAGCTTCTACAATGAGCAGTTCTTC. The encoded protein is CASSFLTSFYNEQFF.

This chain connects TRBV7-9 to TRBJ2-1, with 7 bases lining up with TRBD2. This CDR3 is built from 15 residues. Trimming removed 5 bases from V and 6 bases from J; junction bases left unmatched: 10. Germline V gives CDR1 SEHNR, CDR2 FQNEAQ (reference sequence). The CDR3 here is CASSPILREGNEQFF. In nucleotides, the CDR3 is TGTGCCAGCAGCCCGATATTGAGGGAGGGCAATGAGCAGTTCTTC.

The chain recombines TRBV27 with TRBJ2-4; 13 bases match TRBD2. CDR1 and CDR2 (germline): MNHEY, SMNVEV (reference sequence). CDR3 length: 20 residues. V lost 2 bases to trimming and J lost 1 base; unmatched junction nucleotides: 11. CDR3 in amino acids: CASSLNRTSGSKRAKNIQYF. The CDR3, as DNA: TGTGCCAGCAGTTTAAATAGGACTAGCGGGAGCAAGCGGGCCAAAAACATTCAGTACTTC.

This clone showed up just once. This rearrangement joins TRBV6-5 to TRBJ1-2, with D perhaps TRBD1 (6 bases). This CDR3 region has 12 residues. The germline V gene has CDR1 MNHEY and CDR2 SVGAGI. V lost 6 bases and J 7 bases, leaving 12 bases between the germline ends. The CDR3 here is CASRPNRAGYTF. CDR3 nucleotide sequence: TGTGCCAGCAGACCGAACAGGGCTGGCTACACCTTC.

This chain links TRBV28 with TRBJ2-2; 10 nucleotides match TRBD2. The CDR3 covers 17 residues. Germline V lookup: CDR1 MDHEN, CDR2 SYDVKM. Losses at the gene ends were 2 bases for V and 1 base for J; bases not matched to a gene: 4. The CDR3 sequence is CASSLGTSVRNTGELFF. The CDR3 coding sequence is TGTGCCAGCAGTTTAGGGACTAGCGTGAGGAACACCGGGGAGCTGTTTTTT. The full variable domain, rest sourced from reference TRBV28 and TRBJ2-2, is DVKVTQSSRYLVKRTGEKVFLECVQDMDHENMFWYRQDPGLGLRLIYFSYDVKMKEKGDIPEGYSVSREKKERFSLILESASTNQTSMYLCASSLGTSVRNTGELFFGEGSRLTVL.